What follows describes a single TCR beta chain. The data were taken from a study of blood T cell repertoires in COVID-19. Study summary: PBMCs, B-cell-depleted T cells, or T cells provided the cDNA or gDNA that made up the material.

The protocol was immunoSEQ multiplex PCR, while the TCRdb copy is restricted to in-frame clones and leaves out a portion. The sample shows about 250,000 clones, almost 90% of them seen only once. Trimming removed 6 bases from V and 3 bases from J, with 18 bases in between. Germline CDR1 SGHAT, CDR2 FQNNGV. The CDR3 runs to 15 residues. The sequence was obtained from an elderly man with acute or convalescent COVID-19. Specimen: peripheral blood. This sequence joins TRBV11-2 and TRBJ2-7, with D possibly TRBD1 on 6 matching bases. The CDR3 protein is CASRGKIQGFYEQYF. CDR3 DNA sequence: TGTGCCAGCAGGGGGAAAATACAGGGCTTCTACGAGCAGTACTTC. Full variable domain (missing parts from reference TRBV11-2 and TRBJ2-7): EAGVAQSPRYKIIEKRQSVAFWCNPISGHATLYWYQQILGQGPKLLIQFQNNGVVDDSQLPKDRFSAERLKGVDSTLKIQPAKLEDSAVYLCASRGKIQGFYEQYFGPGTRLTVT.